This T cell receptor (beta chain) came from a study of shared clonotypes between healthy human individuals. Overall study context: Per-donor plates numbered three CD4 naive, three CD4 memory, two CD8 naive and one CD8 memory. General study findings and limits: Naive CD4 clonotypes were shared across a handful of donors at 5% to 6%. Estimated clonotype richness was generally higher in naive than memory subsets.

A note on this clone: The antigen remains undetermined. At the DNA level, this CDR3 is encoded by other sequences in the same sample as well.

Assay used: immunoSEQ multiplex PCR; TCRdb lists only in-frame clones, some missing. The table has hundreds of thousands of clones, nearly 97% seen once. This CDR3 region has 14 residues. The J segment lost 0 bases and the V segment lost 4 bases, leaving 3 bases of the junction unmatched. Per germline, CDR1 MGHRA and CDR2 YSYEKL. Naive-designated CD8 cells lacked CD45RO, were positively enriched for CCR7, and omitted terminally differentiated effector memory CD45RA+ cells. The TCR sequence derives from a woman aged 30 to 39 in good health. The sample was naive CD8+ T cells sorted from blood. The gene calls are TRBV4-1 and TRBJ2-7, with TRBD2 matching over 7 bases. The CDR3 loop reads CASSPQRDSYEQYF. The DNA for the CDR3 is TGCGCCAGCAGCCCCCAGCGGGACTCCTACGAGCAGTACTTC.